This T cell receptor beta chain was identified during a study of T cell repertoires in cytomegalovirus infection. TCRdb redid the calling of the reads with MiXCR, one entry per CDR3 protein. The top ten clones hold roughly 14% of a sample with 350,000 to 400,000 distinct CDR3 sequences, about a third of them seen once. This clonotype was seen many times. Its antigen is as yet unknown. Per the germline V gene, CDR1 is SGHTA and CDR2 is FQGNSA. The CDR3 runs 17 residues. Trimming took off 3 bases at V and 0 bases at J, with 15 bases between the two ends. J is TRBJ2-4 and V is TRBV7-2; weak D call: TRBD1 (5 bases). The clonotype was recovered from a human donor in good health (CMV status not recorded). Some clones in this sample may be carry-over from other donors' samples. Specimen: cultured PBMCs, collected from culture after CMV antigen stimulation. The CDR3 sequence: CASSFRAGALAKNIQYF. The CDR3 region has the DNA TGTGCCAGCAGCTTCCGGGCTGGGGCTCTAGCCAAAAACATTCAGTACTTC.